The rows below give T cell receptor beta chains drawn from one sample of a study of CD8 T cells in Susac syndrome. TCRdb called the immunoSEQ multiplex PCR reads again in MiXCR, with one record for every CDR3 protein. The sample yields about 190,000 distinct CDR3 sequences, 85% to 95% seen once. Sample: CD4+ T cells from PBMCs. These receptors all stem from a human donor in good health. CDR3s include the opening cysteine and the closing phenylalanine or tryptophan. A D gene is named only where the DNA matches it firmly. Only part of the rows carry a size: once, few, many, or a class if the clone is expanded.

d_call	v_call	clone_size	j_call	cdr3_nt	cdr3_aa
.	TRBV4-3	once	TRBJ2-2	TGCGCCAGCAGCCAAGATCGGGGGGCTAACACCGGGGAGCTGTTTTTT	CASSQDRGANTGELFF
.	TRBV12-3/TRBV12-4	once	TRBJ1-2	TGTGCCAGCAGTGCAGGGCGGGGCTATGGCTACACCTTC	CASSAGRGYGYTF
.	TRBV29-1	.	TRBJ2-1	TGCAGCGTTCCTTTCCCGACCGACAACTACAATGAGCAGTTCTTC	CSVPFPTDNYNEQFF
TRBD2	TRBV20-1	.	TRBJ2-3	TGCAGTGTCGGACTAGCGGGAGGTTCAGATACGCAGTATTTT	CSVGLAGGSDTQYF
.	TRBV4-1	.	TRBJ2-7	TGCGCCAGCAGACAGACAGGTCGTCACGAGCAGTACTTC	CASRQTGRHEQYF
.	TRBV10-3	.	TRBJ2-4	TGTGCCATCAGAGCCACAGGGAACCAAAACATTCAGTACTTC	CAIRATGNQNIQYF
TRBD1	TRBV27	.	TRBJ2-5	TGTGCCAGCAGTTTACGGGGACAGGGGAGGGGAGAGACCCAGTACTTC	CASSLRGQGRGETQYF
TRBD1	TRBV27	.	TRBJ1-1	TGTGCCAGCAGTTCAGGTACGGGACAGAAAGCTTTCTTT	CASSSGTGQKAFF
.	TRBV27	few	TRBJ2-3	TGTGCCAGCAGGAGAGGCACAGATACGCAGTATTTT	CASRRGTDTQYF
TRBD1	TRBV25-1	.	TRBJ2-7	TGTGCCAGCAGTGAACCCGGGACAGCCGTCTACGAGCAGTACTTC	CASSEPGTAVYEQYF